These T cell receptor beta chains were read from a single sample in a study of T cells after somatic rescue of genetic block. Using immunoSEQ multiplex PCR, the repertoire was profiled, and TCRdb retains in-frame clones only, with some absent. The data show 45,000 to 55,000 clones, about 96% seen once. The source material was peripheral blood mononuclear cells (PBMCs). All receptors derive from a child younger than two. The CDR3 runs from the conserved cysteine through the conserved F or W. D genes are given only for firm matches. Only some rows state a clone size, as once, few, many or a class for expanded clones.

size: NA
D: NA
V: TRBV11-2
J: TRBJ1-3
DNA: TGTGCCAGCAGCTTACGGACAAACTCTGGAAACACCATATATTTT
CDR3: CASSLRTNSGNTIYF

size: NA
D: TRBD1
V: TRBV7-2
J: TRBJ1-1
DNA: TGTGCCAGCAGCCGACAGGGGAGGGACACTGAAGCTTTCTTT
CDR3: CASSRQGRDTEAFF

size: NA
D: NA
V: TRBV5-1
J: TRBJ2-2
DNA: TGCGCCAGCAGCTTGTCGGTCACCGGGGAGCTGTTTTTT
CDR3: CASSLSVTGELFF

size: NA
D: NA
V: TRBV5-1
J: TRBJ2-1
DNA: TGCGCCAGCAGTAAGGCTCGGGGGCGCAATGAGCAGTTCTTC
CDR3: CASSKARGRNEQFF

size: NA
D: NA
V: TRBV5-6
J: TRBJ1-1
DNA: TGTGCCAGCAGCTTGGAGCCGCGGAACACTGAAGCTTTCTTT
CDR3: CASSLEPRNTEAFF

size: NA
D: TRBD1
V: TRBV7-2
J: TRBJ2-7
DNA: TGTGCCAGCAGCGCGGACAGGTGGGAAAGCGAGCAGTACTTC
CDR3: CASSADRWESEQYF

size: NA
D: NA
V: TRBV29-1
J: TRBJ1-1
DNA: TGCAGCGTTGATCCCCAGGGGAACACTGAAGCTTTCTTT
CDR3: CSVDPQGNTEAFF

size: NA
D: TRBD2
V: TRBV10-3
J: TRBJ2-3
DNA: TGTGCCATCAGTGGGACTAGCGGGACGGGGACAGATACGCAGTATTTT
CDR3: CAISGTSGTGTDTQYF

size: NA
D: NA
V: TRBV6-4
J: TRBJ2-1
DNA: TGTGCCAGCAGTGAGCAGGGGGGGAATGAGCAGTTCTTC
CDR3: CASSEQGGNEQFF

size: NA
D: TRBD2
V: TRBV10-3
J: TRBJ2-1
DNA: TGTGCCATCAGTGAAATCCGGACTAGCGGGCGAGATTACAATGAGCAGTTCTTC
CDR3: CAISEIRTSGRDYNEQFF

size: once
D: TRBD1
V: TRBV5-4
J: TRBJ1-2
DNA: TGTGCCAGCAGCTTGTTCCCAGGACAGGGAAGAGGGGGCTACACCTTC
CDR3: CASSLFPGQGRGGYTF

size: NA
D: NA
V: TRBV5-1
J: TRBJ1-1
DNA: TGCGCCAGCAGCCCCCGGGAGAACACTGAAGCTTTCTTT
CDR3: CASSPRENTEAFF

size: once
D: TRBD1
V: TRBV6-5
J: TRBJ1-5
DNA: TGTGCCAGCAGTGCCGGGACAGGGGGCATCCAGCCCCAGCATTTT
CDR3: CASSAGTGGIQPQHF

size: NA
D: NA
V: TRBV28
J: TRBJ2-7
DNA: TGTGCCAGCAGTTTGGGGGAGGCCTTAGAGCAGTACTTC
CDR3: CASSLGEALEQYF

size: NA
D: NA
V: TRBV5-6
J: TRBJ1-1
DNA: TGTGCCAGCAGCTACGCCTGGGGGTCAATTAATGAAGCTTTCTTT
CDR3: CASSYAWGSINEAFF

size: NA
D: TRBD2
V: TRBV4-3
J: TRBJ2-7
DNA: TGCGCCAGCAGCCAAGATAGGACTAGCGGGAGCTACGAGCAGTACTTC
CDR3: CASSQDRTSGSYEQYF

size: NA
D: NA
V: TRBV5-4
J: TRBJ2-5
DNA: TGTGCCAGCAGCTTCCTTGAGACCCAGTACTTC
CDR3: CASSFLETQYF

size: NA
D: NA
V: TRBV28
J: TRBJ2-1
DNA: TGTGCCAGCCTCCCATCAGGAAGACATGAGCAGTTCTTC
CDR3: CASLPSGRHEQFF

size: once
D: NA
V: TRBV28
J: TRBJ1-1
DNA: TGTGCCAGCAGTCCTGCCCCGAGGGGCACTGAAGCTTTCTTT
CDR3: CASSPAPRGTEAFF

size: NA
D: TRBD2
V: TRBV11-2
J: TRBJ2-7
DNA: TGTGCCAGCAGCTTTGAGGCGGCTAGCGGGTTCTACGAGCAGTACTTC
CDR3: CASSFEAASGFYEQYF

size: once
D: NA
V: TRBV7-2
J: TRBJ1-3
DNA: TGTGCCAGCAGCTTAGTCGGGGGAGTCTCTGGAAACACCATATATTTT
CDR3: CASSLVGGVSGNTIYF

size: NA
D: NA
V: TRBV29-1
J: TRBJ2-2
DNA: TGCAGCGTTGAGGGTAGGCGAACCGGGGAGCTGTTTTTT
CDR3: CSVEGRRTGELFF

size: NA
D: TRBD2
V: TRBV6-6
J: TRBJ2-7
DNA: TGTGCCAGCAGGACTAGCGGTTCCTACGAGCAGTACTTC
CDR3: CASRTSGSYEQYF

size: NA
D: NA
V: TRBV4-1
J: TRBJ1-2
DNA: TGCGCCAGCAGCCAAGGGGAACGGGGGATATGGTATGGCTACACCTTC
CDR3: CASSQGERGIWYGYTF